Reported below is one TCR beta chain. Trimming shortened V by 6 bases and J by 7 bases, and 13 bases separated the two germline ends. The CDR3 is 14 residues long. In germline, CDR1 is MNHEY, CDR2 SMNVEV (reference sequence). This sample was taken from a study of T cell changes during pregnancy in multiple sclerosis. Profiling relied on immunoSEQ multiplex PCR, and the TCRdb table lists in-frame clones only, not all of them. Of about 38,000 clones detected, over 90% appear once; the ten largest clones hold approximately 0.38%. This sequence originates from a female donor in good health, enrolled as a control in a pregnancy study. The chain employs TRBV27 and TRBJ1-6, with no clear D. Sample: CD4+ T cells from peripheral blood mononuclear cells, taken after pregnancy. For the CDR3, the DNA is TGTGCCAGCAGCGCCGCCGGACTCAATTCACCCCTCCACTTT. Protein: CASSAAGLNSPLHF.